The 26 T cell receptor beta chains in this list originate from one sample, sequenced in a study of cytomegalovirus exposure and HLA in healthy donors. PCR employed 60 Vbeta and 13 Jbeta primers. Profiled with immunoSEQ multiplex PCR; TCRdb holds only in-frame clones, not every one. Here the sample spans about 140,000 clones, about 61% being singletons. The sample comprised PBMCs. The receptors come from a middle-aged woman in good health and CMV-seronegative.

The V and J genes are TRBV7-9 and TRBJ1-3, with D unresolved. The CDR3 has 13 residues. Germline V gene lookup returns CDR1 SEHNR and CDR2 FQNEAQ (reference sequence). Trimming left V 4 bases short and J 0 bases short, with 4 bases between. CDR3 amino acids: CASSSLSGNTIYF. CDR3 DNA: TGTGCCAGCAGCTCCCTCTCTGGAAACACCATATATTTT.

There are a few counts of this clone. This sequence joins TRBV6-1 and TRBJ1-4; D possibly corresponds to TRBD1 (6 bases). The germline V gene encodes CDR1 MNHNS and CDR2 SASEGT. This CDR3 has 14 amino acids. The germline V and J ends were trimmed by 3 bases and 5 bases, with 10 bases remaining between them. The CDR3 is CASSEGGRNEKLFF. Written as DNA, the CDR3 is TGTGCCAGCAGTGAGGGGGGGCGGAATGAAAAACTGTTTTTT.

J is TRBJ2-7 and V is TRBV30, with D possibly matching TRBD1 (5 bases). CDR1 and CDR2 (germline): GTSNPN, SVGIG (reference sequence). This CDR3 is built from 13 residues. V lost 2 bases to trimming and J lost 0 bases, with 8 bases between them. CDR3: CAWSIDSSYEQYF. The CDR3 DNA follows: TGTGCCTGGAGTATCGACAGCTCCTACGAGCAGTACTTC.

The chain is built from TRBV5-4 and TRBJ2-7; 12 bases fit TRBD1. The V segment lost 4 bases and the J segment 7 bases; nucleotides outside the gene matches: 6. Germline V gene data show CDR1 as SGHNT and CDR2 as YYREEE (reference sequence). The CDR3 contains 14 residues. The CDR3 reads CASSTGQGAREQYF. CDR3 in DNA: TGTGCCAGCAGCACGGGACAGGGGGCGAGGGAGCAGTACTTC.

The rearrangement joins TRBV6-5 to TRBJ1-1; 7 bases line up with TRBD1. Trimming removed 2 bases from V and 1 base from J; junction bases left unmatched: 4. Germline V gives CDR1 MNHEY, CDR2 SVGAGI. The CDR3 has 15 residues. The CDR3 is CASSYEGGANTEAFF. CDR3 DNA sequence: TGTGCCAGCAGTTACGAAGGGGGCGCGAACACTGAAGCTTTCTTT.

This clone was recorded only once. This sequence joins TRBV27 and TRBJ1-4; possible D gene TRBD1, 6 bases. From germline, CDR1 is MNHEY and CDR2 SMNVEV (reference sequence). This CDR3 is 16 amino acids long. V was cut by 1 base and J by 7 bases, with 16 bases left in between. This CDR3 is CASSLLNRARVEKLFF. CDR3 bases: TGTGCCAGCAGTTTATTAAACAGGGCCCGGGTTGAAAAACTGTTTTTT.

The V call is TRBV9, the J call TRBJ2-5; 7 bases align to TRBD2. The CDR3 sequence is 16 residues long. Per the germline V gene, CDR1 is SGDLS and CDR2 is YYNGEE. V lost 0 bases to trimming and J lost 5 bases; unmatched junction nucleotides: 10. The chain's CDR3 is CASSVGGQRGTETQYF. CDR3 sequence (DNA): TGTGCCAGCAGCGTAGGGGGCCAGCGGGGTACGGAGACCCAGTACTTC.

The V and J genes are TRBV5-1 and TRBJ1-1; TRBD1 is a possible D gene (6 bases). The V end was cut by 0 bases, the J end by 7 bases, with 10 bases between. The CDR3 extends over 13 amino acids. Germline V gene sequence: CDR1 SGHRS, CDR2 YFSETQ. CDR3 sequence: CASSLGQVNEAFF. The CDR3 nucleotides are TGCGCCAGCAGCTTGGGACAGGTTAATGAAGCTTTCTTT.

This rearrangement joins TRBV4-3 to TRBJ1-5, with D perhaps TRBD1 (6 bases). Trimming removed 2 bases at V and 2 bases at J, with 10 bases between. Germline V gene data show CDR1 as LGHNA and CDR2 as YSLEER. CDR3 size: 15 residues. The chain's CDR3 is CASSQWAGGNQPQHF. The CDR3 nucleotides read TGCGCCAGCAGCCAATGGGCAGGGGGCAATCAGCCCCAGCATTTT.

The chain recombines TRBV27 with TRBJ2-5; D is possibly TRBD1 (5 bases). V was trimmed by 5 bases and J by 3 bases, leaving 16 bases between them. The germline gives CDR1 MNHEY, CDR2 SMNVEV (reference sequence). This CDR3 is built from 15 residues. The CDR3 bases are TGTGCCAGCAGTCCGAGATGGGCAGGGAAAGAGACCCAGTACTTC. Residues: CASSPRWAGKETQYF.

The table lists this clone with a few counts. The CDR3 reads CASSSGPYEQYF. CDR3 in DNA: TGTGCCAGCAGCTCCGGTCCCTACGAGCAGTACTTC. The J gene is TRBJ2-7, the V gene TRBV7-8; D call uncertain. This CDR3 comprises 12 residues. Per germline, CDR1 SGHVS and CDR2 FQNEAQ. V was cut by 4 bases and J by 2 bases, with 6 bases left in between.

This clone has a handful of counts. The chain couples TRBV4-1 to TRBJ2-5; 9 nucleotides match TRBD1. This CDR3 has 16 residues. After removal of 2 bases from V and 6 bases from J, the junction contained 10 bases not matched to a gene. Germline values: CDR1 MGHRA, CDR2 YSYEKL. The CDR3 reads CASSQLPGQGAKTQYF. For the CDR3, the DNA is TGCGCCAGCAGCCAACTCCCGGGACAGGGAGCGAAGACCCAGTACTTC.

The rearrangement joins TRBV28 to TRBJ1-6; no firm D call. This CDR3 has 13 residues. The V gene's germline CDR1 is MDHEN and CDR2 SYDVKM. V was pared by 4 bases and J by 6 bases, with 7 bases between. CDR3 coding DNA: TGTGCCAGCAGTTCAGGCAGTAATTCACCCCTCCACTTT. Amino acid sequence: CASSSGSNSPLHF.

The chain uses TRBV11-2 and TRBJ2-1; 12 nucleotides match TRBD2. Germline V gene sequence: CDR1 SGHAT, CDR2 FQNNGV. Trimming cost V 4 bases and J 6 bases; bases outside gene matches: 4. The CDR3 is made up of 15 amino acids. CDR3 loop: CASSSGLAGRNEQFF. The CDR3 nucleotides are TGTGCCAGCAGCTCCGGACTAGCGGGACGCAATGAGCAGTTCTTC.

The table lists this clone with a few counts. The CDR3 bases are TGTGCCTGGAGTGTACTTCGGGATAGCACTGAAGCTTTCTTT. It yields the protein CAWSVLRDSTEAFF. The chain is built from TRBV30 and TRBJ1-1, with unresolved D. The CDR3 loop spans 14 amino acids. V shed 0 bases and J shed 4 bases, with 12 bases lying between them. Germline V lookup: CDR1 GTSNPN, CDR2 SVGIG (reference sequence).

This sequence joins TRBV7-3 and TRBJ1-1; D may be TRBD1 (6 bases). Trimming left V 6 bases short and J 0 bases short, with 11 bases between. This CDR3 has 14 amino acids. CDR1 and CDR2 from the germline V gene are SGHTA and FQGTGA. CDR3 sequence (DNA): TGTGCCAGCAGTAAGGGGGGGATGAACACTGAAGCTTTCTTT. This translates into CASSKGGMNTEAFF.

This clone was detected once. This chain links TRBV30 with TRBJ1-6; TRBD1 aligns across 8 bases. The CDR3 is made up of 19 amino acids. Per the germline V gene, CDR1 is GTSNPN and CDR2 is SVGIG (reference sequence). V was clipped by 3 bases and J by 5 bases; unmatched bases: 18. CDR3 bases: TGTGCCTGGAGGGCTCACCCGCGACTCCGGGACAGGAATAATTCACCCCTCCACTTT. This translates into CAWRAHPRLRDRNNSPLHF.

J is TRBJ1-4 and V is TRBV4-1; weak D call: TRBD1 (6 bases). Germline V gene lookup returns CDR1 MGHRA and CDR2 YSYEKL. This CDR3 has 15 residues. V gave up 5 bases and J gave up 5 bases, with 15 bases separating them. The DNA of the CDR3 is TGCGCCAGCAGCGCCGACAGGAGCCAAAATGAAAAACTGTTTTTT. Protein product: CASSADRSQNEKLFF.

The V gene is TRBV11-1, the J gene TRBJ1-2; D remains unclear. The CDR3 is made up of 13 amino acids. V shed 1 base and J shed 6 bases, with 9 bases lying between them. CDR1 and CDR2 (germline): SGHAT, FQDESV (reference sequence). CDR3 nucleotides: TGTGCCAGCAGCTTAGGAATCCGCGATGGCTACACCTTC. Translated, it gives CASSLGIRDGYTF.

This chain uses TRBV10-3 with TRBJ2-1; TRBD1 matches at 8 bases. Germline assignment: CDR1 ENHRY and CDR2 SYGVKD. The CDR3 loop spans 16 amino acids. After removal of 3 bases from V and 2 bases from J, the junction contained 6 bases not matched to a gene. The CDR3: CAISDRGRKAYNEQFF. For the CDR3, the DNA is TGTGCCATCAGTGACAGGGGGCGCAAGGCCTACAATGAGCAGTTCTTC.

This clone was counted a few times. The V and J genes are TRBV7-2 and TRBJ1-4; 7 nucleotides align to TRBD1. The CDR3 consists of 15 residues. Germline V lookup: CDR1 SGHTA, CDR2 FQGNSA. The trim removed 5 bases at V and 0 bases at J, leaving 3 bases unmatched. In nucleotides, the CDR3 is TGTGCCAGCAGCCGGGACAGCGCAACTAATGAAAAACTGTTTTTT. Its translation is CASSRDSATNEKLFF.

The chain's CDR3 is CASRPPGGYTEAFF. The CDR3 nucleotides read TGTGCCAGCAGGCCCCCAGGGGGTTACACTGAAGCTTTCTTT. The chain is built from TRBV28 and TRBJ1-1; 7 bases line up with TRBD1. V lost 6 bases, J lost 3 bases, and 7 bases stayed unmatched. The germline CDR1 and CDR2 sequences are MDHEN and SYDVKM. The CDR3 extends over 14 amino acids. The whole variable domain, filled in from reference TRBV28 and TRBJ1-1, reads DVKVTQSSRYLVKRTGEKVFLECVQDMDHENMFWYRQDPGLGLRLIYFSYDVKMKEKGDIPEGYSVSREKKERFSLILESASTNQTSMYLCASRPPGGYTEAFFGQGTRLTVV.

The chain joins TRBV18 to TRBJ1-1, with unresolved D. CDR1 is KGHSH and CDR2 is LQKENI in the germline V gene. The CDR3 has 16 amino acids. The V gene lost 3 bases and the J gene lost 6 bases, with 20 bases spanning the gap. The CDR3: CASSPFHEGAGSEAFF. CDR3 sequence (DNA): TGTGCCAGCTCACCCTTCCATGAGGGCGCCGGCTCTGAAGCTTTCTTT.

This chain connects TRBV28 to TRBJ1-5; no clear D gene. The CDR3 is 16 residues long. CDR1 MDHEN and CDR2 SYDVKM come from the germline V gene. V was pared by 4 bases and J by 6 bases, with 19 bases between. CDR3 sequence reads: CASSYGLGVAGQPQHF. CDR3 nucleotides: TGTGCCAGCAGTTACGGGTTGGGAGTCGCGGGTCAGCCCCAGCATTTT.

The rearrangement joins TRBV27 to TRBJ2-1; TRBD2 aligns across 9 bases. The CDR3 runs to 15 residues. J gave up 9 bases and V 3 bases, and 9 bases lay outside the gene matches. CDR1 and CDR2 from the germline V gene are MNHEY and SMNVEV (reference sequence). The CDR3 nucleotides are TGTGCCAGCAGTTTCTTCGTAGCGGGGGAGAGTGAGCAGTTCTTC. Residues: CASSFFVAGESEQFF.

The rearrangement joins TRBV4-3 to TRBJ2-1, with D hard to call. CDR1 and CDR2 (germline): LGHNA, YSLEER. This CDR3 is built from 12 residues. The V and J ends lost 1 base and 7 bases respectively, with 5 bases between them. The CDR3: CASSQGLNEQFF. The CDR3 DNA sequence: TGCGCCAGCAGCCAAGGACTGAATGAGCAGTTCTTC.